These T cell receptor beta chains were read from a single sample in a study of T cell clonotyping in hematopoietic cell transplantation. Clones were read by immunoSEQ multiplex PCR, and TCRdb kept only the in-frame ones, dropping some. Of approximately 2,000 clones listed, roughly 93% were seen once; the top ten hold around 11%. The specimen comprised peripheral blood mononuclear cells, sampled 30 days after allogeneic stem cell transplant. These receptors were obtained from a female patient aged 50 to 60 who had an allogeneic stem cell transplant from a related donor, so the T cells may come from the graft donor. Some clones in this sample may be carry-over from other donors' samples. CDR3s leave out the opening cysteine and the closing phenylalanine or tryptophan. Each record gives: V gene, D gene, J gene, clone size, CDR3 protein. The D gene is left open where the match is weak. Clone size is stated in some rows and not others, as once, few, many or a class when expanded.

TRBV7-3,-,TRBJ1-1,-,ASSTGHNTEAF
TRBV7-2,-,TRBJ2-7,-,ASSSQAGPSYEQY
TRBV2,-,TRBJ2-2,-,ASSSDGTTGELF
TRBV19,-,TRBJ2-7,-,ASSTSPSYEQY
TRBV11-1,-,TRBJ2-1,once,ASGKDRYNEQF
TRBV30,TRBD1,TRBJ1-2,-,AWRDQQGPAGGYT
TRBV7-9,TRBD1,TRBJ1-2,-,ASSPEGRQGADYGYT
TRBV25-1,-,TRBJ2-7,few,ASRKTGTDEQY
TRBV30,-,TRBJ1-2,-,AWSMGVGGISYT
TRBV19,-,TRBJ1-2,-,ASSLRQLNYGYT
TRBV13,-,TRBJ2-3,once,ASSFGGLGGSTDTQY
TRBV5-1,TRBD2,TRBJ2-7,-,ASSPGGDLYEQY
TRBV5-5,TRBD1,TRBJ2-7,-,ASSPAFGTGAYEQY
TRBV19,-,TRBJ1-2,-,ASSGQLYDGYT
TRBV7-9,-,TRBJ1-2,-,ASSPTPQHYGYT
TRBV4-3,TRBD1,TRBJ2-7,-,ASSQEDRASYEQY
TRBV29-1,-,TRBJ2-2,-,SGRSTGELF
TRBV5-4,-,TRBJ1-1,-,ASSLDGGDTEAF
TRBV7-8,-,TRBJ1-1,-,ASSAFMNTEAF
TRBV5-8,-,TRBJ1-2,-,ASSLGGLRVGYT
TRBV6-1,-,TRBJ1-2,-,ASTRDGWFDGYT
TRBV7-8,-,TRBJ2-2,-,ASSFVAQVNTGELF
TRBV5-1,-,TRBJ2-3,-,ASSLLTDTQY
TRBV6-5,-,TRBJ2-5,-,ASSYFGGQETQY
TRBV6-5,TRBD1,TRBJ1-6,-,ASSTGDRNSPLH
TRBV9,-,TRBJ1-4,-,ASSVADHLSEKLF
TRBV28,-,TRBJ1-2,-,ASRSEGSYNYGYT
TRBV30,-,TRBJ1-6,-,AWGTEVNNSPLH
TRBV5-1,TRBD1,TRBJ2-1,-,ASSFRWDREQF
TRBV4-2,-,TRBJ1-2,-,ASSQEGGSPNYGYT
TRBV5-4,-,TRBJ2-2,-,ASKRVAGELF
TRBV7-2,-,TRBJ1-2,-,ASSLVKDTYGYT
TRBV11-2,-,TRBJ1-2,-,ASSSGTGLWRGYT
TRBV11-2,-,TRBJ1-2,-,ASSFASYGYT
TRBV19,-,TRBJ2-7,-,ASSSGTAKYYEQY
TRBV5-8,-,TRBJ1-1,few,ASSLSQGNTEAF
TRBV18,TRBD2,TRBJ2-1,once,ASSRLAGVYNEQF
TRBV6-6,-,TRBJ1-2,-,ASSPTGRVNYGYT
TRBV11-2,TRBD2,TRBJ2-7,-,ASSFERGRYEQY
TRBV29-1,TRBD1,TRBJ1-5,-,SVVDRDGNQPQH
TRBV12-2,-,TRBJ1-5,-,ASRLVGIIGNQPQH
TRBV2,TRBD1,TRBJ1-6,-,ASAGTGNSPLH
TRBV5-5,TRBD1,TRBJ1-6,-,ASSLGQGANSPLH
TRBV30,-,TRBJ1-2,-,AWSPTGRGYGYT
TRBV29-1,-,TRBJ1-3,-,SVPLNGNTIY
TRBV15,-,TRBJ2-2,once,ATRTRDTGTGELF
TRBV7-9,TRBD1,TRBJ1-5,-,ASSPGQGYQPQH
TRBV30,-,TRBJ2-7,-,AWTRALGSYEQY
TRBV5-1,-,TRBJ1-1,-,ASSSRAEMNTEAF
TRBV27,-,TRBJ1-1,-,ASSFGSRGEAF
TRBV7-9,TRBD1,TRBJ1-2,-,AAGPLGGTTNYGYT
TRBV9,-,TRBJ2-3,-,ASSVGAGVGTDTQY
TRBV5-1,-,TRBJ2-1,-,ASSIEGGSYNEQF
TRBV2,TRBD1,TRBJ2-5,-,ASSGQGARETQY